This T cell receptor beta chain was documented in a study of blood T cell repertoires in COVID-19. The overall study: Material from acute and convalescent COVID-19 was sourced from the United States, Italy and Spain.

Trimming took 0 bases from V and 0 from J, leaving 8 bases between them. Germline-derived CDR1 and CDR2 are ENHRY and SYGVKD. The CDR3 has 15 residues. Some clones are missing from TCRdb's copy, which holds only in-frame ones; the method was immunoSEQ multiplex PCR. Among 380,000 or so clones, around 92% were seen once, and the ten largest hold about 1.2%. This clonotype originated in a man aged 40-49 years with acute or convalescent COVID-19. Sequenced sample: peripheral blood. The rearrangement joins TRBV10-3 to TRBJ1-2, with D tentatively TRBD1 (6 bases). CDR3 in DNA: TGTGCCATCAGTGAGTCCGGACAGTCTAACTATGGCTACACCTTC. Encoded protein: CAISESGQSNYGYTF.